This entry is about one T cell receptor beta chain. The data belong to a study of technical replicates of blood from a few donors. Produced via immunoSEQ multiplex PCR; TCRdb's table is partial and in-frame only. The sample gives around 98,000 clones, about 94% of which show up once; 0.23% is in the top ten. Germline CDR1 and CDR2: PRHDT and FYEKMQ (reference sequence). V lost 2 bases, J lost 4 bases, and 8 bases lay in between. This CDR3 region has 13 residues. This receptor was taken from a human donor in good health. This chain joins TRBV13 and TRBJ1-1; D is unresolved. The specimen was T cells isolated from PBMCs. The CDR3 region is CASSLSEGTEAFF. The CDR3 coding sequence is TGTGCCAGCAGCTTATCTGAGGGCACTGAAGCTTTCTTT.